A selection of T cell receptor beta chains follows, all from one sample in a study of T cells in Graves' hyperthyroidism and ophthalmopathy. TCRdb re-called the multiplex PCR reads through MiXCR, storing one row per CDR3 protein. The data show around 620,000 distinct CDR3 sequences, with roughly 16% seen just once and less than 4.5% held by the top ten. The sample was blood. The receptors here all came from a woman in her 30s with Graves' hyperthyroidism. Each CDR3 is given with its conserved first and last residue. D genes are given only for firm matches. Clone size is stated in some rows and not others, as once, few, many or a class when expanded.

cdr3_nt: TGTGCCAGCCGATCAGCGGGAGCGAACACCGGGGAGCTGTTTTTT
cdr3_aa: CASRSAGANTGELFF
clone_size: .
j_call: TRBJ2-2
v_call: TRBV7-3
d_call: TRBD2

cdr3_nt: TGTGCCAGTAGTCCTTTTGTCGGGAGCTCCTACGAGCAGTACTTC
cdr3_aa: CASSPFVGSSYEQYF
clone_size: .
j_call: TRBJ2-7
v_call: TRBV19
d_call: .

cdr3_nt: TGCAGCGTTGAATGGCAGGGAGCTGAAAAACTGTTTTTT
cdr3_aa: CSVEWQGAEKLFF
clone_size: few
j_call: TRBJ1-4
v_call: TRBV29-1
d_call: .

cdr3_nt: TGTGCCAGCAGACCTTCCGACAGACTGGGGCAGCCCCAGCATTTT
cdr3_aa: CASRPSDRLGQPQHF
clone_size: many
j_call: TRBJ1-5
v_call: TRBV6-1
d_call: .

cdr3_nt: TGTGCCAGTAGGTCGTCTGGATCGACAGATGGTAGCAATCAGCCCCAGCATTTT
cdr3_aa: CASRSSGSTDGSNQPQHF
clone_size: .
j_call: TRBJ1-5
v_call: TRBV19
d_call: .

cdr3_nt: TGTGCCAGCAGTGACCGACGGAACACTGAAGCTTTCTTT
cdr3_aa: CASSDRRNTEAFF
clone_size: many
j_call: TRBJ1-1
v_call: TRBV7-9
d_call: .

cdr3_nt: TGCAGCGTTGCCGTTACCGGCTACACCTTC
cdr3_aa: CSVAVTGYTF
clone_size: few
j_call: TRBJ1-2
v_call: TRBV29-1
d_call: .

cdr3_nt: TGCAGTGCTAGAGGACAGGGGGCCTCACCCCTCCACTTT
cdr3_aa: CSARGQGASPLHF
clone_size: many
j_call: TRBJ1-6
v_call: TRBV20-1
d_call: TRBD1

cdr3_nt: TGTGCCAGCAGCTCGGGACAGGGAGTGCGGGAGCAGTACTTC
cdr3_aa: CASSSGQGVREQYF
clone_size: many
j_call: TRBJ2-7
v_call: TRBV7-2
d_call: TRBD1

cdr3_nt: TGCAGCGTTAGAGAGGACAGTCAGTACTTC
cdr3_aa: CSVREDSQYF
clone_size: few
j_call: TRBJ2-5
v_call: TRBV29-1
d_call: .

cdr3_nt: TGTGCCAGCAGTTTATGGAACAGGGGGTCGTCACCCCTCCACTTT
cdr3_aa: CASSLWNRGSSPLHF
clone_size: many
j_call: TRBJ1-6
v_call: TRBV28
d_call: TRBD1

cdr3_nt: TGTGCCAGCAGTCGCGACGGGGGTCGCACAGATACGCAGTATTTT
cdr3_aa: CASSRDGGRTDTQYF
clone_size: many
j_call: TRBJ2-3
v_call: TRBV6-1
d_call: .

cdr3_nt: TGCAGCGCTTTCAGGGGGCCTGGAAACACCATATATTTT
cdr3_aa: CSAFRGPGNTIYF
clone_size: many
j_call: TRBJ1-3
v_call: TRBV29-1
d_call: TRBD1

cdr3_nt: TGTGCCAGCAGCCCACCTTTCGGGACTAGGGTCACAGATACGCAGTATTTT
cdr3_aa: CASSPPFGTRVTDTQYF
clone_size: few
j_call: TRBJ2-3
v_call: TRBV7-9
d_call: TRBD2

cdr3_nt: TGTGCCAGCAGCCAGCGTCGGGAGCAGTACTTC
cdr3_aa: CASSQRREQYF
clone_size: .
j_call: TRBJ2-7
v_call: TRBV28
d_call: .

cdr3_nt: TGTGCCAGCAGTGAACAACTAGGGACAGGGAACACAGATACGCAGTATTTT
cdr3_aa: CASSEQLGTGNTDTQYF
clone_size: few
j_call: TRBJ2-3
v_call: TRBV25-1
d_call: TRBD1

cdr3_nt: TGTGCTAGTGGTCCGGGACTAGCGGGAGGGAGCACAGATACGCAGTATTTT
cdr3_aa: CASGPGLAGGSTDTQYF
clone_size: many
j_call: TRBJ2-3
v_call: TRBV12-5
d_call: TRBD2

cdr3_nt: TGTGCCAGCAGTAGGACAGGCCTCAACTATGGCTACACCTTC
cdr3_aa: CASSRTGLNYGYTF
clone_size: .
j_call: TRBJ1-2
v_call: TRBV6-1
d_call: TRBD1

cdr3_nt: TGTGCCAGCACCGGGACTAGTTTCGCAGATACGCAGTATTTT
cdr3_aa: CASTGTSFADTQYF
clone_size: few
j_call: TRBJ2-3
v_call: TRBV2
d_call: TRBD2

cdr3_nt: TGTGCCAGCAGTGAATATGGGACAGGGGGCAATCAGCCCCAGCATTTT
cdr3_aa: CASSEYGTGGNQPQHF
clone_size: .
j_call: TRBJ1-5
v_call: TRBV25-1
d_call: TRBD1

cdr3_nt: TGTGCCAGCAGCCCAGGGGACAGGGAGGGCATTCAGTACTTC
cdr3_aa: CASSPGDREGIQYF
clone_size: .
j_call: TRBJ2-4
v_call: TRBV7-2
d_call: TRBD1

cdr3_nt: TGTGCCAGCAGTCCCGAGGACAGGGGGATTGGAAACACCATATATTTT
cdr3_aa: CASSPEDRGIGNTIYF
clone_size: few
j_call: TRBJ1-3
v_call: TRBV12-3/TRBV12-4
d_call: TRBD1

cdr3_nt: TGCGCCAGCAGCCAAGAACTAGCGGGAGGAGGGAACATTCAGTACTTC
cdr3_aa: CASSQELAGGGNIQYF
clone_size: .
j_call: TRBJ2-4
v_call: TRBV5-1
d_call: TRBD2

cdr3_nt: TGTGCCAGCAACCCACAGGGCCATGAGCAGTTCTTC
cdr3_aa: CASNPQGHEQFF
clone_size: many
j_call: TRBJ2-1
v_call: TRBV12-3/TRBV12-4
d_call: .

cdr3_nt: TGTGCCAGCAGGGGAAGTGGGGCAATGAACACTGAAGCTTTCTTT
cdr3_aa: CASRGSGAMNTEAFF
clone_size: many
j_call: TRBJ1-1
v_call: TRBV2
d_call: .

cdr3_nt: TGTGCCAGCAGTTATAGTGGATTCAATCAGCCCCAGCATTTT
cdr3_aa: CASSYSGFNQPQHF
clone_size: few
j_call: TRBJ1-5
v_call: TRBV6-2/TRBV6-3
d_call: .

cdr3_nt: TGTGCCAGCAGCTTAGGTTGGGCGGACACCGGGGAGCTGTTTTTT
cdr3_aa: CASSLGWADTGELFF
clone_size: many
j_call: TRBJ2-2
v_call: TRBV7-8
d_call: .

cdr3_nt: TGTGCCAGCAGCCTGGGAGGGGGCAAATCACCCCTCCACTTT
cdr3_aa: CASSLGGGKSPLHF
clone_size: few
j_call: TRBJ1-6
v_call: TRBV7-3
d_call: TRBD1

cdr3_nt: TGCGCCAGCAGCGGTAATAGCGGGAACACCGGGGAGCTGTTTTTT
cdr3_aa: CASSGNSGNTGELFF
clone_size: .
j_call: TRBJ2-2
v_call: TRBV5-1
d_call: .

cdr3_nt: TGTGCCAGCAGCTTGGGGCAGATGCCACGGGAGCAGTACTTC
cdr3_aa: CASSLGQMPREQYF
clone_size: once
j_call: TRBJ2-7
v_call: TRBV5-5
d_call: .

cdr3_nt: TGCAGTAGCTACCGAAAGGACGGGAGGGAGGCCGGGGAGCTGTTTTTT
cdr3_aa: CSSYRKDGREAGELFF
clone_size: few
j_call: TRBJ2-2
v_call: TRBV20-1
d_call: TRBD2

cdr3_nt: TGTGCCAGCAGCGGGGGACTAGCTGTAAACACCGGGGAGCTGTTTTTT
cdr3_aa: CASSGGLAVNTGELFF
clone_size: few
j_call: TRBJ2-2
v_call: TRBV7-9
d_call: TRBD2

cdr3_nt: TGTGCCAGCAGCTTAAGAGTTGATGTGTCGTGGTATTCTAGGGACAGAACCCAAGAGACCCAGTACTTC
cdr3_aa: CASSLRVDVSWYSRDRTQETQYF
clone_size: many
j_call: TRBJ2-5
v_call: TRBV11-2
d_call: TRBD1

cdr3_nt: TGTGCCAGCAGCTCTTTGACGGGAACTAGCGGGAGGGCCGATGAGCAGTTCTTC
cdr3_aa: CASSSLTGTSGRADEQFF
clone_size: few
j_call: TRBJ2-1
v_call: TRBV7-3
d_call: TRBD2

cdr3_nt: TGCAGTGCTAGAGTCCAGGACAATCAGCCCCAGCATTTT
cdr3_aa: CSARVQDNQPQHF
clone_size: few
j_call: TRBJ1-5
v_call: TRBV20-1
d_call: .

cdr3_nt: TGCGCCAGCAGCCAGGTACAGGGGGAGTATGGCTACACCTTC
cdr3_aa: CASSQVQGEYGYTF
clone_size: few
j_call: TRBJ1-2
v_call: TRBV4-1
d_call: TRBD1

cdr3_nt: TGTGCCAGCAGCTGGAAGACTGGTAGCTCCTACAATGAGCAGTTCTTC
cdr3_aa: CASSWKTGSSYNEQFF
clone_size: .
j_call: TRBJ2-1
v_call: TRBV7-2
d_call: .

cdr3_nt: TGTGCCAGCAGCTTACTCCCCGCCAGATTATCACAGGCGAAAGGGGCCAACGTCCTGACTTTC
cdr3_aa: CASSLLPARLSQAKGANVLTF
clone_size: .
j_call: TRBJ2-6
v_call: TRBV5-5
d_call: .

cdr3_nt: TGTGCCAGCAGACCGGGACTTTCGCCGTACGAGCAGTACTTC
cdr3_aa: CASRPGLSPYEQYF
clone_size: many
j_call: TRBJ2-7
v_call: TRBV6-1
d_call: .

cdr3_nt: TGTGCCAGCAGCGCCCGGGACACAAACACTGAAGCTTTCTTT
cdr3_aa: CASSARDTNTEAFF
clone_size: many
j_call: TRBJ1-1
v_call: TRBV9
d_call: .

cdr3_nt: TGCAGTGCTAGAACCTTTACGCCGGGACAGCTCAACTATGGCTACACCTTC
cdr3_aa: CSARTFTPGQLNYGYTF
clone_size: many
j_call: TRBJ1-2
v_call: TRBV20-1
d_call: TRBD1

cdr3_nt: TGCGCCAGCAGCCAAGATCTCCCAGCTAGCGGGAGCTTTCGCGAGCAGTACTTC
cdr3_aa: CASSQDLPASGSFREQYF
clone_size: .
j_call: TRBJ2-7
v_call: TRBV4-3
d_call: TRBD2

cdr3_nt: TGTGCCAGCAGCCGCGGACAGGGAAGGAGCAATGAGCAGTTCTTC
cdr3_aa: CASSRGQGRSNEQFF
clone_size: many
j_call: TRBJ2-1
v_call: TRBV3-1
d_call: TRBD1

cdr3_nt: TGTGCCAGCAGTTCCATCGGGACAGGGAGCTCCTACGAGCAGTACTTC
cdr3_aa: CASSSIGTGSSYEQYF
clone_size: many
j_call: TRBJ2-7
v_call: TRBV28
d_call: TRBD1

cdr3_nt: TGCGCCAGCAGCGCCGACAGGGGGAAGGCAACTAATGAAAAACTGTTTTTT
cdr3_aa: CASSADRGKATNEKLFF
clone_size: .
j_call: TRBJ1-4
v_call: TRBV5-1
d_call: TRBD1

cdr3_nt: TGTGCCAGCACCGTGGCCCCGGGGGGTTCACCCCTCCACTTT
cdr3_aa: CASTVAPGGSPLHF
clone_size: few
j_call: TRBJ1-6
v_call: TRBV28
d_call: .

cdr3_nt: TGTGCCAGCAGTTTAGCGCAGGCGGGACACTATGGCTACACCTTC
cdr3_aa: CASSLAQAGHYGYTF
clone_size: .
j_call: TRBJ1-2
v_call: TRBV12-3/TRBV12-4
d_call: .

cdr3_nt: TGTGCCACCAGTGATCGGACAGGGTTCCACGAGCAGTACTTC
cdr3_aa: CATSDRTGFHEQYF
clone_size: .
j_call: TRBJ2-7
v_call: TRBV24-1
d_call: TRBD1

cdr3_nt: TGTGCCAGCAGCTTAGGACTAGCGGGCTTCCAAGAGACCCAGTACTTC
cdr3_aa: CASSLGLAGFQETQYF
clone_size: .
j_call: TRBJ2-5
v_call: TRBV7-8
d_call: TRBD2

cdr3_nt: TGTGCCAGTAGCCGACTAGCGGGAGAAGGGGCAGATACGCAGTATTTT
cdr3_aa: CASSRLAGEGADTQYF
clone_size: few
j_call: TRBJ2-3
v_call: TRBV19
d_call: TRBD2

cdr3_nt: TGCAGTGCAACAGGGGATTTTGGCAATCAGCCCCAGCATTTT
cdr3_aa: CSATGDFGNQPQHF
clone_size: few
j_call: TRBJ1-5
v_call: TRBV20-1
d_call: TRBD1